The sequence of this T cell receptor (beta chain) was determined in a study of human T cells and chemical hapten exposure. The overall study: Diagnoses of alopecia areata, totalis or universalis occurred in mostly female patients. Regarding the study as a whole: In the PT1 data, expanded TCR counts showed a positive correlation with patch test score.

Of note for this clonotype: Its antigen is unidentified.

The CDR3 extends over 17 amino acids. The V end was cut by 3 bases, the J end by 1 base, with 18 bases between. Germline CDR1 is SGHRS and CDR2 is YFSETQ. Original data processing: Samples had a median of approximately 89,000 TCRs, ranging roughly 23,224 to 690,600. Each CDR3 protein gets one entry after TCRdb re-called the RACE reads with MiXCR. These V and J calls originate from TCRdb's pipeline instead of the authors' own analysis. The sample lists approximately 370,000 distinct CDR3 sequences; approximately 5% were seen once. Time point denoted: pre-sensitization, week 0. Described treatment: therapeutic diphenylcyclopropenone sensitization with weekly scalp DPC.

The sequence came from a woman aged 18-29 years with alopecia areata. Some clones in this sample may be carry-over from other donors' samples. Sequenced material: whole blood, taken in connection with sensitization to the hapten diphenylcyclopropenone (DPC). V and J are TRBV5-1 and TRBJ2-3; D may match TRBD1 or TRBD2 (5 bases each). Here the CDR3 DNA reads TGCGCCAGCAGCTCCCTCCCGGGACCGGGACGCACAGATACGCAGTATTTT. Translating gives CASSSLPGPGRTDTQYF.